These 13 T cell receptor beta chains originate from one sample sequenced in a study of OX40 agonist ivuxolimab in advanced cancers. Repertoires were generated with immunoSEQ multiplex PCR, while TCRdb's copy carries only in-frame clones and drops some. The repertoire consists of some 68,000 clones, with 87% occurring once and the leading ten covering 4% to 5%. The sequenced sample was CD4+ or CD8+ T cells sorted from blood, obtained in a trial of the OX40 agonist ivuxolimab. These receptors all stem from an adult with an advanced solid tumor such as melanoma, head and neck, liver or kidney cancer.

This sequence joins TRBV5-1 and TRBJ1-1, with D perhaps TRBD1 (6 bases). The germline V gene has CDR1 SGHRS and CDR2 YFSETQ. CDR3 length: 17 residues. The ends were cut back, 2 bases at V and 0 bases at J, with 17 bases in the middle. The CDR3 loop is CASSFQAGGGMNTEAFF. CDR3 in DNA: TGCGCCAGCAGCTTTCAGGCCGGGGGCGGGATGAACACTGAAGCTTTCTTT.

This clone was counted between two and nine times. The chain joins TRBV18 to TRBJ2-7, with 8 bases identical to TRBD1. CDR3 size: 16 residues. In germline, CDR1 is KGHSH, CDR2 LQKENI. The J segment lost 2 bases and the V segment lost 2 bases, leaving 8 bases of the junction unmatched. The CDR3 reads CASSPSGGTGTYEQYF. As DNA, the CDR3 is TGTGCCAGCTCACCAAGCGGTGGGACAGGCACCTACGAGCAGTACTTC.

The chain couples TRBV4-2 to TRBJ2-3; 11 bases are shared with TRBD2. This CDR3 has 16 amino acids. Germline V gene lookup returns CDR1 LGHNA and CDR2 YNFKEQ. V gave up 0 bases and J gave up 6 bases; unmatched junction bases: 5. CDR3 sequence: CASSQELAGGFDTQYF. In nucleotides, the CDR3 is TGTGCCAGCAGCCAAGAGCTAGCGGGAGGCTTTGATACGCAGTATTTT.

There are a few counts of this clone. The J gene is TRBJ1-5, the V gene TRBV28; 7 nucleotides align to TRBD1. In germline, CDR1 is MDHEN, CDR2 SYDVKM. The CDR3 extends over 13 amino acids. With 3 bases clipped from V and 7 bases from J, the junction kept 3 bases outside the gene matches. DNA for the CDR3: TGTGCCAGCAGTTTCGGGGGACAGCAGCCCCAGCATTTT. It translates to CASSFGGQQPQHF.

V usage is TRBV11-3 and J usage is TRBJ2-6, with 8 bases aligning to TRBD1. Trimming cost V 5 bases and J 0 bases; bases outside gene matches: 0. The CDR3 totals 15 residues. Per germline, CDR1 SGHNT and CDR2 YENEEA. CDR3: CASSQGASGANVLTF. CDR3 in DNA: TGTGCCAGCAGCCAGGGGGCCTCTGGGGCCAACGTCCTGACTTTC.

In DNA form, the CDR3 reads TGTGCCTGGAGCCTAAATCGGGCCCTCTCGGTCGAAAAACTGTTTTTT. Translated: CAWSLNRALSVEKLFF. The V call is TRBV30, the J call TRBJ1-4; D gene ambiguous. Germline lookup yields CDR1 GTSNPN and CDR2 SVGIG (reference sequence). CDR3 size: 16 residues. V lost 3 bases and J 8 bases, leaving 22 bases between the germline ends.

The rearrangement joins TRBV7-9 to TRBJ2-1; 7 bases align to TRBD1. This CDR3 is built from 15 residues. The V gene end was trimmed by 3 bases and the J gene end by 2 bases; junction bases not matched to a gene: 4. CDR1 and CDR2 from the germline V gene are SEHNR and FQNEAQ (reference sequence). Here the CDR3 reads CASSFGTDTYNEQFF. The CDR3, as DNA: TGTGCCAGCAGCTTTGGGACAGATACCTACAATGAGCAGTTCTTC.

The rearrangement joins TRBV30 to TRBJ1-3; D is uncertain. The CDR3 sequence is 12 residues long. Germline assignment: CDR1 GTSNPN and CDR2 SVGIG (reference sequence). With 3 bases removed from V and 4 bases from J, the gap between germline ends came to 7 bases. The CDR3 protein is CAWRSEGNTIYF. As DNA, the CDR3 is TGTGCCTGGAGGTCCGAGGGAAACACCATATATTTT.

This clone was detected a few times. V is TRBV29-1 and J is TRBJ2-1; possible D gene TRBD1, 5 bases. Trimming took off 3 bases at V and 9 bases at J, with 15 bases between the two ends. CDR3 size: 13 residues. Germline CDR1 reads SQVTM; CDR2 reads ANQGSEA. Here the CDR3 reads CSVDTTSGFEQFF. Written as DNA, the CDR3 is TGCAGCGTTGACACAACCTCAGGGTTTGAGCAGTTCTTC.

The CDR3, as DNA: TGTGCCAGCAGCCGAGAATGGACAGGGGGCTTGAATTCACCCCTCCACTTT. Protein product: CASSREWTGGLNSPLHF. V and J are TRBV7-2 and TRBJ1-6; 11 bases map to TRBD1. V trimming: 5 bases; J trimming: 7 bases; junction bases outside the gene matches: 10. The V gene's germline CDR1 is SGHTA and CDR2 FQGNSA. The CDR3 length is 17 residues.

The chain employs TRBV5-4 and TRBJ2-2; 15 bases fit TRBD2. With V trimmed by 4 bases and J by 2 bases, 3 bases remained unmatched. Germline loops: CDR1 SGHNT, CDR2 YYREEE (reference sequence). The CDR3 has 17 amino acids. CDR3 nucleotides: TGTGCCAGCAGCCGGACTAGCGGGGGGGCCAACACCGGGGAGCTGTTTTTT. It encodes CASSRTSGGANTGELFF. The entire variable domain, with the rest obtained from reference TRBV5-4 and TRBJ2-2, is as follows: ETGVTQSPTHLIKTRGQQVTLRCSSQSGHNTVSWYQQALGQGPQFIFQYYREEENGRGNFPPRFSGLQFPNYSSELNVNALELDDSALYLCASSRTSGGANTGELFFGEGSRLTVL.

The chain uses TRBV5-4 and TRBJ2-7; 11 bases match TRBD2. The CDR3 contains 15 residues. V lost 5 bases, J lost 4 bases, and 8 bases stayed unmatched. The V gene's germline CDR1 is SGHNT and CDR2 YYREEE (reference sequence). The CDR3, as DNA: TGTGCCAGCAGTCCGGCGCCTAGCGGGAGGTACGAGCAGTACTTC. This gives the protein CASSPAPSGRYEQYF. The full variable domain, with the rest looked up from reference TRBV5-4 and TRBJ2-7, is ETGVTQSPTHLIKTRGQQVTLRCSSQSGHNTVSWYQQALGQGPQFIFQYYREEENGRGNFPPRFSGLQFPNYSSELNVNALELDDSALYLCASSPAPSGRYEQYFGPGTRLTVT.

The chain has TRBV5-1 and TRBJ2-3; 9 bases are shared with TRBD1. CDR1 and CDR2 (germline): SGHRS, YFSETQ. This CDR3 is built from 15 residues. V shed 4 bases and J 0 bases; nucleotides not matched to a gene: 3. The CDR3 region has the DNA TGCGCCAGCAGCGTCGACAGGGGGAGCACAGATACGCAGTATTTT. Protein product: CASSVDRGSTDTQYF.